This paragraph reports one T cell receptor (beta chain). Source study methods: Scientists estimated how many nucleated cells there were by amplifying reference gene primers. This table comes from immunoSEQ multiplex PCR, and its TCRdb copy is limited to in-frame clones, with some not included. V and J calls and clone size are copied from that table; D and trimming were computed from the DNA. Of 150,000 to 200,000 clones in the sample, roughly nine tenths were seen once. V gave up 2 bases and J gave up 8 bases, with 12 bases separating them. Germline assignment: CDR1 MNHEY and CDR2 SVGEGT. The CDR3 totals 14 residues. This sample is drawn from a study of blood T cell repertoires in COVID-19. Study-wide context: T cells, B-cell-depleted T cells, or PBMCs supplied cDNA or gDNA.

The gene calls are TRBV6-2 or TRBV6-3 and TRBJ1-4; D perhaps matches TRBD1 (5 bases). The sequence derives from an older man with active or convalescent COVID-19. The sample was peripheral blood. As DNA, the CDR3 is TGTGCCAGCAGTTACGGAGGGGCCGAGGAAAAACTGTTTTTT. Translating it yields CASSYGGAEEKLFF.